These 12 T cell receptor beta chains share one sample of origin, sequenced in a study of blood T cell repertoires in COVID-19. Using immunoSEQ multiplex PCR, the repertoire was profiled, and TCRdb retains in-frame clones only, with some absent. The table shows 250,000 or so clones, with approximately 90% occurring only once. Material for sequencing was PBMCs or T cells enriched from blood (not recorded which). These receptors came from a man aged 35-49 years who had been exposed to COVID-19.

The J gene is TRBJ2-7, the V gene TRBV4-3; D uncertain. This CDR3 has 15 amino acids. Germline-derived CDR1 and CDR2 are LGHNA and YSLEER. Trimming took off 0 bases at V and 2 bases at J, with 11 bases between the two ends. The CDR3 spells CASSQELGNPYEQYF. For the CDR3, the DNA is TGCGCCAGCAGCCAAGAACTCGGTAATCCCTACGAGCAGTACTTC.

J is TRBJ2-1 and V is TRBV18, with no clear D. The germline CDR1 and CDR2 sequences are KGHSH and LQKENI. Trimming pared 2 bases from V and 6 bases from J, leaving 11 bases between. The CDR3 spans 14 residues. In nucleotides, the CDR3 is TGTGCCAGCTCACCATCGGTACCTAGCAATGAGCAGTTCTTC. Protein: CASSPSVPSNEQFF.

The chain is built from TRBV10-3 and TRBJ2-7, with TRBD2 matching over 13 bases. Germline CDR1 is ENHRY and CDR2 is SYGVKD. The CDR3 has 17 residues. The J segment lost 4 bases and the V segment lost 5 bases, leaving 11 bases of the junction unmatched. The CDR3 reads CAISNTSGRAIKYEQYF. CDR3 sequence (DNA): TGTGCCATCAGTAACACTAGCGGGAGGGCCATTAAGTACGAGCAGTACTTC.

The rearrangement uses TRBV7-2 and TRBJ1-1; no firm D call. CDR3 length equals 15 residues. With 1 base removed from V and 0 bases from J, the gap between germline ends came to 9 bases. CDR1 SGHTA and CDR2 FQGNSA come from the germline V gene. Here the CDR3 reads CASSLGNRLNTEAFF. The DNA for the CDR3 is TGTGCCAGCAGCTTAGGGAACAGATTGAACACTGAAGCTTTCTTT.

V usage is TRBV27 and J usage is TRBJ2-7, with D maybe TRBD1 (5 bases). This CDR3 is built from 15 residues. Trimming removed 2 bases at V and 1 base at J, with 12 bases between. Germline V gives CDR1 MNHEY, CDR2 SMNVEV (reference sequence). The CDR3 is CASSLLPTVSYEQYF. CDR3 sequence (DNA): TGTGCCAGCAGTTTACTACCGACAGTTTCCTACGAGCAGTACTTC.

The CDR3 sequence: CAWSHPGTDPYNSPLHF. The CDR3 nucleotides read TGTGCCTGGAGTCACCCCGGGACAGACCCTTATAATTCACCCCTCCACTTT. The chain combines TRBV30 with TRBJ1-6; 7 bases match TRBD1. The trim removed 2 bases at V and 4 bases at J, leaving 11 bases unmatched. The germline gives CDR1 GTSNPN, CDR2 SVGIG (reference sequence). The CDR3 extends over 17 amino acids.

The rearrangement uses TRBV27 and TRBJ2-1, with D unresolved. The germline gives CDR1 MNHEY, CDR2 SMNVEV (reference sequence). The CDR3 spans 13 residues. V dropped 1 base and J dropped 10 bases, with 11 bases sitting between them. CDR3 amino acids: CASSLLLAEEQFF. CDR3 in DNA: TGTGCCAGCAGTTTATTGTTAGCAGAGGAGCAGTTCTTC.

The V gene is TRBV28, the J gene TRBJ1-5; D is possibly TRBD1 (5 bases). V lost 7 bases, J lost 6 bases, and 16 bases lay in between. CDR3 length: 14 amino acids. Germline V gene sequence: CDR1 MDHEN, CDR2 SYDVKM. The CDR3 spells CASTPGGDVQPQHF. CDR3 DNA: TGTGCCAGCACCCCCGGAGGGGATGTTCAGCCCCAGCATTTT.

The chain has TRBV24-1 and TRBJ2-2; 7 positions match TRBD1. The ends lost 4 bases at V and 7 bases at J; junction bases unmatched: 5. The CDR3 has 14 amino acids. Germline V gives CDR1 KGHDR, CDR2 SFDVKD. This CDR3 is CATSEPWDSGELFF. CDR3 coding DNA: TGTGCCACCAGTGAGCCCTGGGACAGCGGGGAGCTGTTTTTT.

This chain joins TRBV27 and TRBJ1-5; no definite D call. This CDR3 is 12 amino acids long. Germline CDR1 and CDR2: MNHEY and SMNVEV (reference sequence). Trimming took off 4 bases at V and 4 bases at J, with 5 bases between the two ends. CDR3 bases: TGTGCCAGCAGTTCTCTAAATCAGCCCCAGCATTTT. The encoded protein is CASSSLNQPQHF.

The chain is built from TRBV12-2 and TRBJ2-5; the D call in the table, TRBD2, was not verified against the DNA. TRBV12-2 is recorded as a pseudogene. This CDR3 spans 15 amino acids. The CDR3 nucleotides read TGTGCAAGTCGCTCAACCAAGGGAGCGGGAGAGACCCAGTACTTC. This encodes CASRSTKGAGETQYF.

The V gene is TRBV5-1, the J gene TRBJ1-1, with 9 bases identical to TRBD1. The CDR3 has 15 amino acids. CDR1 SGHRS and CDR2 YFSETQ come from the germline V gene. Trimming cost V 0 bases and J 4 bases; bases outside gene matches: 4. CDR3 in DNA: TGCGCCAGCAGCTTGGCCTTGGACAGGGGCACTGAAGCTTTCTTT. It is translated as CASSLALDRGTEAFF.